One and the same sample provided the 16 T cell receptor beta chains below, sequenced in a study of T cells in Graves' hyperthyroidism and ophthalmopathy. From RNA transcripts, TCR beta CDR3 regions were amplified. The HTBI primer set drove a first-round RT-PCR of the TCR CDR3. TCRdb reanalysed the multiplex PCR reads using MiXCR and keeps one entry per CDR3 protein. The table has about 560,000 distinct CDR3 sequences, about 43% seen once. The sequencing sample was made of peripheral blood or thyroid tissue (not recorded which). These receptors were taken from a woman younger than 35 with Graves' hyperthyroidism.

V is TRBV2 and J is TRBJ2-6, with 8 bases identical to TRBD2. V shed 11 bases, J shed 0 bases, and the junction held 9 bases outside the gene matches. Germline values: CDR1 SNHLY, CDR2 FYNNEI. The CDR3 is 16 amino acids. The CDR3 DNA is TGTGCCTGCCTCGGGGGGGCCCACTCTGGGGCCAACGTCCTGACTTTC. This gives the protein CACLGGAHSGANVLTF.

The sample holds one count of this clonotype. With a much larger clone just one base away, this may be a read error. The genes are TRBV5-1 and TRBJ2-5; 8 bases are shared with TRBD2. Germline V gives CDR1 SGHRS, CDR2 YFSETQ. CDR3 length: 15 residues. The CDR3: CASSRTIAGSETRYF. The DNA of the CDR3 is TGCGCCAGCAGCCGAACGATAGCGGGAAGTGAGACCCGGTACTTC.

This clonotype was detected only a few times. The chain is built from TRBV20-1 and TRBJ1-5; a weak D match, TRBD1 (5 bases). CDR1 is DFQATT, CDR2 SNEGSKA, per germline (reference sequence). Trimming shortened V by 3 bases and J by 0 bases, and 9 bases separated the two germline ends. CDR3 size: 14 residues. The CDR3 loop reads CSASPDSSNQPQHF. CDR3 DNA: TGCAGTGCTAGTCCCGACAGTAGCAATCAGCCCCAGCATTTT.

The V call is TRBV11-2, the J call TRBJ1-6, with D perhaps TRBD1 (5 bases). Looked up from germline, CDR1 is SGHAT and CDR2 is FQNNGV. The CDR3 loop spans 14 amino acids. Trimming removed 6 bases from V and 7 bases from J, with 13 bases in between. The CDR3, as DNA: TGTGCCAGCAGGCAGGGAATTCGGAATTCACCCCTCCACTTT. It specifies CASRQGIRNSPLHF.

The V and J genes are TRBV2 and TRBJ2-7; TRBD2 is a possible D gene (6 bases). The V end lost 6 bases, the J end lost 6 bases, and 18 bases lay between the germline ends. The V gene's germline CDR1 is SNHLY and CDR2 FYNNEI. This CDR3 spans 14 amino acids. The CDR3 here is CASSRLGTLGEQYF. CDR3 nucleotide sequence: TGTGCCAGCAGCCGACTAGGGACCCTCGGCGAGCAGTACTTC.

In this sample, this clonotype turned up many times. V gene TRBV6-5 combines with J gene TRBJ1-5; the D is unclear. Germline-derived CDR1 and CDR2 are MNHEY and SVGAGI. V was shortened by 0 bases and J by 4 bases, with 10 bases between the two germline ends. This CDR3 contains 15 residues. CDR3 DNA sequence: TGTGCCAGCAGTTACTCAAGGGTGCAGAATCAGCCCCAGCATTTT. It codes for CASSYSRVQNQPQHF.

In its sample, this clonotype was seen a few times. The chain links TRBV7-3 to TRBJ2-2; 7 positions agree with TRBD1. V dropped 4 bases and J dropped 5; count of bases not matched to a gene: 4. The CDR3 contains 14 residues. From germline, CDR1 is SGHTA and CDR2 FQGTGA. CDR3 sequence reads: CASSSMTGTGELFF. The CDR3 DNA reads TGTGCCAGCAGCTCCATGACAGGGACCGGGGAGCTGTTTTTT.

The CDR3 DNA follows: TGTGCCAGCAGTCCACTGACAAGCTACGAGCAGTACTTC. Residues: CASSPLTSYEQYF. The chain joins TRBV2 to TRBJ2-7, with D unresolved. Germline CDR1 SNHLY, CDR2 FYNNEI. This CDR3 region has 13 residues. V shed 5 bases and J shed 3 bases, with 11 bases lying between them.

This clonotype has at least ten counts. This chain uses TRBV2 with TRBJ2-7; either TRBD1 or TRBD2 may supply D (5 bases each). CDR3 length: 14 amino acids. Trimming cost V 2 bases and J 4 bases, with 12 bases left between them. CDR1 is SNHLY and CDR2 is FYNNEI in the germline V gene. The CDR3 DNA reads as TGTGCCAGCAGTGAACAGGGTCCGGGGTACGAGCAGTACTTC. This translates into CASSEQGPGYEQYF. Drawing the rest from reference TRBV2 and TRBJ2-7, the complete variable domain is EPEVTQTPSHQVTQMGQEVILRCVPISNHLYFYWYRQILGQKVEFLVSFYNNEISEKSEIFDDQFSVERPDGSNFTLKIRSTKLEDSAMYFCASSEQGPGYEQYFGPGTRLTVT.

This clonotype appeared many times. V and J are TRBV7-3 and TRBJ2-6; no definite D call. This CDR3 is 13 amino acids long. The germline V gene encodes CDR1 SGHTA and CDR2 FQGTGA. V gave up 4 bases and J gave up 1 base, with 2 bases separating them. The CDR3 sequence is CASSWSGANVLTF. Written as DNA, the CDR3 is TGTGCCAGCAGCTGGTCTGGGGCCAACGTCCTGACTTTC.

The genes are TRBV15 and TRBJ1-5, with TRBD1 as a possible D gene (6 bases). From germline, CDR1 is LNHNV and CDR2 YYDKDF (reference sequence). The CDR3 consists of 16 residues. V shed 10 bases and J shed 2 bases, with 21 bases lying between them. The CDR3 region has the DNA TGTGCCAGCTCACCCACGGGGGGCGCGGGCAATCAGCCCCAGCATTTT. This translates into CASSPTGGAGNQPQHF.

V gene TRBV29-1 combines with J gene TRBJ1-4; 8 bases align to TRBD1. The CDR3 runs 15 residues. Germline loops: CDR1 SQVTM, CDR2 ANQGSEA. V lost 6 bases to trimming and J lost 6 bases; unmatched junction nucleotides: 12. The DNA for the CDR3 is TGCAGCGTCGCGGGACGAACAGGGGGACATGAAAAACTGTTTTTT. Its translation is CSVAGRTGGHEKLFF.

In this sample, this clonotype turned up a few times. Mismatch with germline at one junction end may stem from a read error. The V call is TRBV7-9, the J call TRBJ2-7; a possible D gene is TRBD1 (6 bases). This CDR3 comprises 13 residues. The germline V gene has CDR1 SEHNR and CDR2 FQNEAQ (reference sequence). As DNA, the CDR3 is TGCGCCAGCAGCCAAGTACAGGGCTACGAGCAGTACTTC. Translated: CASSQVQGYEQYF.

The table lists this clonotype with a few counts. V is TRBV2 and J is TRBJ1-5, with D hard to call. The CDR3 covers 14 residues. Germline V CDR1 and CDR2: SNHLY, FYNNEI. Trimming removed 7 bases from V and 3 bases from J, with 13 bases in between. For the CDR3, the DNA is TGTGCCAGCACTCTCTTGAGCGTCAATCAGCCCCAGCATTTT. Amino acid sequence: CASTLLSVNQPQHF.

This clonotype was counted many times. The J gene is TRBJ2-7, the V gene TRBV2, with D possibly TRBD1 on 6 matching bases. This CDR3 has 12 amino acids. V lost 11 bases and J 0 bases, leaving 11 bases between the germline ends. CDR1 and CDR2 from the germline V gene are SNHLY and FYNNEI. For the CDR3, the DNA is TGTGCCCTAGGACAGTACTCCTACGAGCAGTACTTC. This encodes CALGQYSYEQYF.

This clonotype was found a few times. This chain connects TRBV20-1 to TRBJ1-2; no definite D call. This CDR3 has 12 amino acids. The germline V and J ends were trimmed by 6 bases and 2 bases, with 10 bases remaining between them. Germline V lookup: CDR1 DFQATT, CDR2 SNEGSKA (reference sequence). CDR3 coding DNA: TGCAGTGCCCCTCGGACGAACTATGGCTACACCTTC. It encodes CSAPRTNYGYTF.